What follows is one T cell receptor beta chain and its context. In its sample, this clonotype was seen a few times. The antigen this receptor binds is unknown. Nothing much larger sits one base from this clone, and base qualities are not available. From the cysteine up to the phenylalanine, the CDR3 has a length of 16 residues. The entry retains the CDR3 DNA only, 48 bases that are in frame from base 1. Germline trimming amounts to 1 base on V and 3 bases on J, with 8 as the count of junction bases outside the gene matches. From a lookup of the germline V gene, CDR1 and CDR2 are SGDLS and YYNGEE. Exclusion was applied to patients with uncontrolled infections, other autoimmune diseases, pregnancy or lactation. Diagnoses were established on the basis of clinical symptoms, serum thyroxine and TRAb, thyroid ultrasound, and orbital computed tomography. Total RNA was extracted using Trizol reagent, and RNA quality was assessed on an Agilent 2100 Bioanalyzer.

These data belong to a study of T cells in Graves' hyperthyroidism and ophthalmopathy (dated by TCRdb to between 2018 and 2021). As for the study more broadly: To identify distinguishing TCR V-J signatures, a discovery cohort of about 100 patients was used, comprising some 43 with Graves' ophthalmopathy and some 57 with stable Graves' hyperthyroidism. In about 6 Graves' hyperthyroidism patients, the study also compared T-cell repertoires from thyroid tissue with T-cell repertoires from blood. After sampling, hyperthyroidism patients received methimazole starting at 30 mg daily, and ophthalmopathy patients received high-dose intravenous methylprednisolone. The 100 or so discovery patients were randomly split 7:3 into training and test sets. Prospective prediction of ophthalmopathy was tested in an independent validation cohort consisting of under 20 hyperthyroidism patients and approximately 16 patients who later progressed to ophthalmopathy. According to the paper, TCR Vbeta CDR3 sequencing was carried out on roughly 130 peripheral blood samples, which came from under 50 ophthalmopathy, under 85 hyperthyroidism and approximately 17 progressor patients. General study outcomes and caveats: Most expanded thyroid clonotypes (frequency above 0.001) were also detected in blood, suggesting blood repertoires may reflect thyroid immune responses. A model built on a 13 V-J signature distinguished ophthalmopathy from stable hyperthyroidism, reaching roughly 88% sensitivity and around 81% specificity in cross-validation and 80%/75% in testing. No statistical method was used to fix the sample size in advance, and group allocation was not hidden from the investigators. In validation, progression to ophthalmopathy was predicted by the model with 65% to 71% sensitivity and under 85% specificity, a median of roughly 6 months before onset.

The TCR beta CDR3 regions were amplified from the RNA transcripts. For the first round of RT-PCR on the TCR CDR3, the HTBI primer set was used together with the Qiagen OneStep RT-PCR kit. A second multiplex PCR round built the libraries, followed by size selection and purification. Libraries were sequenced paired-end with 100 bp reads on an Illumina HiSeq2000. On the authors' methods: Raw data were processed with SOAPnuke, discarding reads with adapters, uncalled bases, mean Phred below 15, or no exact constant-primer or identifier match. High-quality paired reads were merged using COPE v1.2.5, and each unique nucleotide sequence was defined as a clonotype. Clonotypes were aligned to IMGT TRBV, TRBD and TRBJ reference segments using MiTCR v1.1. The analysis included only V-J combinations with a frequency above 0.0001, which together covered around 99% of the repertoires. A TCS score was defined as the ratio of F50 (clonal expansion) to E x V (chaos), with BLOSUM62-based TCRdist applied between CDR3 peptides within each V-J. Welch's t-statistics and random forest reduced fewer than 550 V-J features to 13, which were used in a naive Bayes classifier (R e1071). The similarity between thyroid and blood repertoires was quantified using the Morisita-Horn index. TCRdb applied fastp at Q25 and MiXCR to the public reads, then kept only in-frame beta chains. Every distinct CDR3 protein forms one entry, paired with its most common genes and DNA. The V and J calls here are based on TCRdb, not the publication. The sample contains 650,000 to 800,000 distinct CDR3 sequences, about 45% of them found a single time. Jointly, the top ten make up 7% to 7.5% of the sample.

The sequence links TRBV9 to TRBJ2-5; 8 junctional bases match TRBD2. This TCR came from an adult man with Graves' disease, either hyperthyroidism or ophthalmopathy (not recorded which). Sequenced: peripheral blood or thyroid tissue (not recorded which). The CDR3 amino acid sequence is: CASSVSGTSGKETQYF. The nucleotides are TGTGCCAGCAGCGTATCCGGGACTAGTGGCAAAGAGACCCAGTACTTC. With the portions outside the CDR3 filled from the reference TRBV9 and TRBJ2-5 genes, the complete variable region becomes DSGVTQTPKHLITATGQRVTLRCSPRSGDLSVYWYQQSLDQGLQFLIQYYNGEERAKGNILERFSAQQFPDLHSELNLSSLELGDSALYFCASSVSGTSGKETQYFGPGTRLLVL.